This is a list of T cell receptor beta chains from one sample in a study of cytomegalovirus exposure and HLA in healthy donors. Sequencing used immunoSEQ multiplex PCR; TCRdb keeps in-frame clones, though not all of them. Of about 180,000 clones in the sample, 82% were seen once. The sample taken for sequencing was PBMCs. The receptors derive from a man aged 35 to 55 in good health and CMV-seronegative. Both conserved end residues are part of each CDR3. A D gene is named only where the DNA matches it firmly. A clone size is listed for some rows: how often the clone was seen (once, few, many), or a class if it is expanded.

clone size	D gene	V gene	J gene	CDR3 protein	CDR3 DNA
-	TRBD2	TRBV5-1	TRBJ2-4	CASSARGGQQNIQYF	TGCGCCAGCAGCGCTCGGGGGGGCCAACAAAACATTCAGTACTTC
-	-	TRBV4-1	TRBJ1-1	CASSQDLVRANTEAFF	TGCGCCAGCAGCCAAGACCTGGTCAGGGCGAACACTGAAGCTTTCTTT
once	-	TRBV7-2	TRBJ1-1	CASSPLGRGYENTEAFF	TGTGCCAGCAGCCCTTTGGGCAGGGGCTATGAGAACACTGAAGCTTTCTTT
-	TRBD1	TRBV7-2	TRBJ1-4	CASSPGGAVNEKLFF	TGTGCCAGCAGTCCAGGGGGCGCCGTGAATGAAAAACTGTTTTTT
-	TRBD2	TRBV7-9	TRBJ2-7	CASSGGGEGGYEQYF	TGTGCCAGCAGCGGTGGGGGGGAGGGAGGCTACGAGCAGTACTTC
-	-	TRBV29-1	TRBJ1-3	CSVEYDRGNTIYF	TGCAGCGTTGAGTATGACAGGGGAAACACCATATATTTT
-	TRBD1	TRBV11-1	TRBJ1-4	CASSRDRDEKLFF	TGTGCCAGCAGCCGCGACAGGGACGAAAAACTGTTTTTT
-	TRBD1	TRBV9	TRBJ2-7	CASSGTGSYEQYF	TGTGCCAGCAGCGGGACAGGGTCCTACGAGCAGTACTTC
-	TRBD2	TRBV28	TRBJ2-7	CASSLGREGRYEQYF	TGTGCCAGCAGCCTTGGGCGGGAGGGCCGCTACGAGCAGTACTTC
-	TRBD2	TRBV9	TRBJ2-5	CASSQRTSGAFGETQYF	TGTGCCAGCAGCCAGAGGACTAGCGGGGCCTTCGGGGAGACCCAGTACTTC
-	-	TRBV7-9	TRBJ1-1	CASSFPREAPRTEAFF	TGTGCCAGCAGCTTCCCCAGGGAGGCCCCGCGAACTGAAGCTTTCTTT
once	TRBD1	TRBV6-1	TRBJ2-7	CASRPGTGGGYEQYF	TGTGCCAGCAGACCCGGGACAGGGGGCGGCTACGAGCAGTACTTC
-	-	TRBV7-2	TRBJ2-1	CASSFLEGGSDEQFF	TGTGCCAGCAGCTTTCTAGAGGGAGGCAGCGATGAGCAGTTCTTC
-	TRBD2	TRBV5-1	TRBJ2-2	CASSGGDLNTGELFF	TGCGCCAGCAGCGGGGGGGACTTGAACACCGGGGAGCTGTTTTTT
-	TRBD2	TRBV7-2	TRBJ2-2	CATPGTSGPGELFF	TGTGCCACCCCCGGGACTAGCGGGCCCGGGGAGCTGTTTTTT
-	-	TRBV2	TRBJ2-2	CASGAGTVNTGELFF	TGTGCCAGCGGTGCCGGGACTGTGAACACCGGGGAGCTGTTTTTT
-	TRBD1	TRBV7-8	TRBJ1-5	CASSSRIGGQGGSNQPQHF	TGTGCCAGCAGCTCCCGAATAGGGGGACAGGGGGGTAGCAATCAGCCCCAGCATTTT
-	TRBD2	TRBV7-2	TRBJ2-7	CASSFFPSGSYEQYF	TGTGCCAGCAGCTTTTTCCCTAGCGGGAGTTACGAGCAGTACTTC
few	-	TRBV7-6	TRBJ1-6	CASSLAGPDSPLHF	TGTGCCAGCAGCTTAGCGGGGCCGGATTCACCCCTCCACTTT
-	TRBD1	TRBV5-1	TRBJ2-3	CASNRDSPSDTQYF	TGCGCCAGCAACCGGGACAGCCCGTCTGATACGCAGTATTTT
-	-	TRBV9	TRBJ2-2	CASSRLGSTGELFF	TGTGCCAGCAGCCGCCTAGGGAGCACCGGGGAGCTGTTTTTT
-	TRBD2	TRBV7-9	TRBJ2-4	CAVASGGGGIQYF	TGTGCGGTGGCTAGCGGGGGCGGGGGCATTCAGTACTTC
once	TRBD2	TRBV7-2	TRBJ2-2	CASSLALAGGPGPGELFF	TGTGCCAGCAGCTTAGCGCTAGCGGGAGGTCCGGGACCCGGGGAGCTGTTTTTT
once	TRBD2	TRBV5-1	TRBJ2-3	CASSVGLAGGLDTQYF	TGCGCCAGCAGCGTCGGACTAGCGGGGGGGCTAGACACGCAGTATTTT
-	TRBD1	TRBV27	TRBJ1-1	CASSSDRGTTEAFF	TGTGCCAGCAGCTCGGACAGGGGGACCACTGAAGCTTTCTTT
once	TRBD1	TRBV7-2	TRBJ1-4	CASSSRTGVDEKLFF	TGTGCCAGCAGCTCCCGGACAGGGGTGGACGAAAAACTGTTTTTT
-	-	TRBV4-1	TRBJ1-2	CASSQDPAAAEFVNYGYTF	TGCGCCAGCAGCCAAGATCCCGCGGCTGCCGAGTTTGTGAACTATGGCTACACCTTC
-	TRBD1	TRBV6-6	TRBJ2-3	CASRGSQGPRTDTQYF	TGTGCCAGCAGGGGATCACAGGGGCCTCGCACAGATACGCAGTATTTT
-	TRBD1	TRBV7-9	TRBJ2-3	CASTGGTGRKGTQYF	TGTGCCAGCACCGGGGGGACAGGGAGAAAGGGAACGCAGTATTTT
-	TRBD1	TRBV6-1	TRBJ2-1	CASTPGQGEQFF	TGTGCCAGCACCCCGGGACAGGGGGAGCAGTTCTTC
few	TRBD1	TRBV4-1	TRBJ2-5	CASSFDRGSQETQYF	TGCGCCAGCAGTTTTGACAGGGGTTCTCAAGAGACCCAGTACTTC
-	TRBD1	TRBV18	TRBJ1-1	CASSPDRADKEAFF	TGTGCCAGCTCACCAGACAGGGCGGATAAGGAAGCTTTCTTT
-	-	TRBV18	TRBJ2-5	CASSPDSKETQYF	TGTGCCAGCTCACCCGACAGCAAAGAGACCCAGTACTTC
-	-	TRBV27	TRBJ2-2	CASSWLGVYTGELFF	TGTGCCAGCAGTTGGCTAGGGGTCTACACCGGGGAGCTGTTTTTT
-	-	TRBV7-8	TRBJ2-7	CASRQPTGNEQYF	TGTGCCAGCAGACAACCCACAGGGAACGAGCAGTACTTC
-	-	TRBV9	TRBJ2-1	CASSVGWNEQFF	TGTGCCAGCAGCGTCGGGTGGAATGAGCAGTTCTTC
-	TRBD2	TRBV2	TRBJ2-5	CAGAGGQETQYF	TGTGCCGGAGCGGGGGGCCAAGAGACCCAGTACTTC
-	TRBD1	TRBV6-1	TRBJ2-7	CASTQRQGSEQYF	TGTGCCAGCACCCAAAGACAGGGTAGCGAGCAGTACTTC
-	TRBD1	TRBV10-3	TRBJ1-1	CAISALQGDTEAFF	TGTGCCATCAGTGCGTTACAGGGGGACACTGAAGCTTTCTTT
once	TRBD2	TRBV5-4	TRBJ2-5	CASSPRGAGGSWETQYF	TGTGCCAGCAGCCCGCGGGGAGCGGGGGGTTCATGGGAGACCCAGTACTTC
-	TRBD2	TRBV7-2	TRBJ2-3	CASSPTTGGLDTQYF	TGTGCCAGCAGCCCCACGACGGGAGGTCTAGATACGCAGTATTTT
-	TRBD1	TRBV28	TRBJ1-1	CASRSPGGLNTEAFF	TGTGCCAGCAGAAGCCCAGGGGGCTTGAACACTGAAGCTTTCTTT